A selection of T cell receptor beta chains follows, all from one sample in a study of T-cell reconstitution after alpha-beta-depleted transplantation in children. Each CDR3 protein gets one entry after TCRdb re-called the PCR reads with MiXCR. The data contain about 220,000 distinct CDR3 sequences, roughly 18% of them seen just once; the ten biggest clones take up about 45%. Here the sequenced sample was PBMCs, mostly from graft donor cells, taken 360 days after TCRalphabeta/CD19-depleted stem cell transplant. These TCRs come from a male patient between 2 and 9 years old who had a stem cell transplant for acute lymphoblastic leukemia, so the T cells may come from the graft donor. CDR3s include the opening cysteine and the closing phenylalanine or tryptophan. Fields, in order: CDR3 protein, CDR3 DNA, V gene, J gene, clone size, D gene. A D gene is named only where the DNA matches it firmly. Some rows have no size entry. The others give once, few or many, or a class for an expanded clone.

CDR3 protein: CAYLGPSGGSTDTQYF
CDR3 DNA: TGTGCCTACCTCGGCCCCAGCGGGGGAAGCACAGATACGCAGTATTTT
V gene: TRBV11-3
J gene: TRBJ2-3
clone size: NA
D gene: TRBD2

CDR3 protein: CATSRDRETGYGYTF
CDR3 DNA: TGTGCCACCAGCAGAGATCGGGAGACAGGGTACGGCTACACCTTC
V gene: TRBV15
J gene: TRBJ1-2
clone size: NA
D gene: TRBD1

CDR3 protein: CASSPGGTGVDEQYF
CDR3 DNA: TGTGCCAGCAGTCCGGGAGGGACAGGGGTAGACGAGCAGTACTTC
V gene: TRBV27
J gene: TRBJ2-7
clone size: NA
D gene: TRBD1

CDR3 protein: CASSESASGRRFF
CDR3 DNA: TGCGCCAGCAGTGAGTCGGCTAGCGGGAGACGGTTCTTC
V gene: TRBV10-2
J gene: TRBJ2-1
clone size: many
D gene: TRBD2

CDR3 protein: CASRRGPGGETQYF
CDR3 DNA: TGTGCCAGCAGGCGGGGGCCGGGGGGGGAGACCCAGTACTTC
V gene: TRBV7-2
J gene: TRBJ2-5
clone size: NA
D gene: TRBD2

CDR3 protein: CASSLNFESEQFF
CDR3 DNA: TGTGCCAGCAGCTTAAATTTTGAAAGTGAGCAGTTCTTC
V gene: TRBV7-9
J gene: TRBJ2-1
clone size: few
D gene: NA

CDR3 protein: CASSLGMTGLSNQPQHF
CDR3 DNA: TGTGCCAGCAGTCTTGGAATGACAGGGTTAAGCAATCAGCCCCAGCATTTT
V gene: TRBV12-3/TRBV12-4
J gene: TRBJ1-5
clone size: NA
D gene: TRBD1

CDR3 protein: CSARRGVYNEQFF
CDR3 DNA: TGCAGTGCTCGCAGGGGGGTGTACAATGAGCAGTTCTTC
V gene: TRBV20-1
J gene: TRBJ2-1
clone size: NA
D gene: NA

CDR3 protein: CASSEALRAGELFF
CDR3 DNA: TGTGCCAGCAGTGAAGCGCTCCGAGCCGGGGAGCTGTTTTTT
V gene: TRBV2
J gene: TRBJ2-2
clone size: few
D gene: NA

CDR3 protein: CSVGGVSGYTF
CDR3 DNA: TGCAGCGTTGGTGGGGTTTCTGGCTACACCTTC
V gene: TRBV29-1
J gene: TRBJ1-2
clone size: few
D gene: NA

CDR3 protein: CASSYPTGAGDVEQYF
CDR3 DNA: TGTGCCAGCAGCTATCCAACCGGGGCAGGGGATGTGGAGCAGTACTTC
V gene: TRBV7-9
J gene: TRBJ2-7
clone size: NA
D gene: NA

CDR3 protein: CASSRQGDGNTIYF
CDR3 DNA: TGTGCCAGCAGCCGACAGGGGGACGGAAACACCATATATTTT
V gene: TRBV7-9
J gene: TRBJ1-3
clone size: few
D gene: TRBD1

CDR3 protein: CASSDGRGPLMYNSPLHF
CDR3 DNA: TGTGCCAGCAGTGACGGCAGGGGGCCTCTTATGTATAATTCACCCCTCCACTTT
V gene: TRBV6-4
J gene: TRBJ1-6
clone size: NA
D gene: TRBD1

CDR3 protein: CASSYLAGTSYNEQFF
CDR3 DNA: TGCGCCAGCAGCTACTTAGCGGGGACCTCCTACAATGAGCAGTTCTTC
V gene: TRBV5-1
J gene: TRBJ2-1
clone size: few
D gene: TRBD2

CDR3 protein: CASSLSTGNGYTF
CDR3 DNA: TGTGCCAGCAGTTTATCTACAGGGAATGGCTACACCTTC
V gene: TRBV28
J gene: TRBJ1-2
clone size: few
D gene: NA